This TCR beta chain originates from a study of CD8+CD57+ T cells in acquired aplastic anemia. Across the whole study: The sorted CD4+ and CD8+ cells yielded an average about 3.3 ug of DNA. Study conclusions and caveats: A set of twenty-nine CD8+ CDR3 sequences was shared between patients and controls, and these sequences appeared highly expressed in patients.

This clonotype was detected a few times. What it binds is not known. Profiling that covered TCR beta VDJ and CDR3 relied on genomic DNA as its template. TCRdb passed the reads through MiXCR, listing each CDR3 protein once. Among a few hundred thousand distinct CDR3 sequences listed, 25% to 40% were seen once. Germline CDR1 LGHNA, CDR2 YNFKEQ. The CDR3 extends over 18 amino acids. With V trimmed by 1 base and J by 0 bases, 8 bases remained unmatched. Sequencing involved patients with CD8+CD57+ cell expansion previously shown by flow cytometry. There were no patients without severe acquired aplastic anemia. Untreated patients provided the blood samples, with no therapy given before sampling.

Sequenced input: sorted CD4+, CD8+, or CD8+CD57+ T cells (not recorded which) from PBMCs. This TCR was recovered from a human donor with aplastic anemia. The rearrangement links TRBV4-2 to TRBJ1-3; 8 bases match TRBD1. The CDR3 loop is CASSQGIRDRSSGNTIYF. The DNA of the CDR3 is TGTGCCAGCAGCCAAGGGATACGGGACAGGAGCTCTGGAAACACCATATATTTT.